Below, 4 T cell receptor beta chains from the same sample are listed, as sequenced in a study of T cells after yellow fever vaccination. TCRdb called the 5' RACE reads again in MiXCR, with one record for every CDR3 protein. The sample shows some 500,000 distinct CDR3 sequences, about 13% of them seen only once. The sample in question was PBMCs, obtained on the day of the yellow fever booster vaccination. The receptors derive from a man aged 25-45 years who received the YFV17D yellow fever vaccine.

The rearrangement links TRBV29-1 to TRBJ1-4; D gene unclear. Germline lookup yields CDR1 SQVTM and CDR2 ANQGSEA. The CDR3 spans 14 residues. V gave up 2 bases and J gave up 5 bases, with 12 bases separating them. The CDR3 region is CSVEWVAANEKLFF. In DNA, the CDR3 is TGCAGCGTTGAATGGGTTGCGGCAAATGAAAAACTGTTTTTT.

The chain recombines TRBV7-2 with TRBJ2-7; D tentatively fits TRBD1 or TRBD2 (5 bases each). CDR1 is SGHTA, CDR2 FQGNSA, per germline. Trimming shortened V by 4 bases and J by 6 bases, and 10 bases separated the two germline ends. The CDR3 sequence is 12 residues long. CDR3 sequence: CASSSSGTEQYF. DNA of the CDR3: TGTGCCAGCAGCTCCTCAGGGACCGAGCAGTACTTC.

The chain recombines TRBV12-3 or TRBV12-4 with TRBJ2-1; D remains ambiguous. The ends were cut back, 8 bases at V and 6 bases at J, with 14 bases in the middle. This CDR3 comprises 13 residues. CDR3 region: CASLPQMSNEQFF. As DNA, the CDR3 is TGTGCCAGCCTCCCCCAAATGAGCAATGAGCAGTTCTTC.

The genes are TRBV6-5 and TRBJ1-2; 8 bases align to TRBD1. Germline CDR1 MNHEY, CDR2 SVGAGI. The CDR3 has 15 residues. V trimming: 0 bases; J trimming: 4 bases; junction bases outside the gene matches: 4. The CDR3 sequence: CASSYSGTGLYGYTF. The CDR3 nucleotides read TGTGCCAGCAGTTACTCTGGGACAGGACTCTATGGCTACACCTTC.